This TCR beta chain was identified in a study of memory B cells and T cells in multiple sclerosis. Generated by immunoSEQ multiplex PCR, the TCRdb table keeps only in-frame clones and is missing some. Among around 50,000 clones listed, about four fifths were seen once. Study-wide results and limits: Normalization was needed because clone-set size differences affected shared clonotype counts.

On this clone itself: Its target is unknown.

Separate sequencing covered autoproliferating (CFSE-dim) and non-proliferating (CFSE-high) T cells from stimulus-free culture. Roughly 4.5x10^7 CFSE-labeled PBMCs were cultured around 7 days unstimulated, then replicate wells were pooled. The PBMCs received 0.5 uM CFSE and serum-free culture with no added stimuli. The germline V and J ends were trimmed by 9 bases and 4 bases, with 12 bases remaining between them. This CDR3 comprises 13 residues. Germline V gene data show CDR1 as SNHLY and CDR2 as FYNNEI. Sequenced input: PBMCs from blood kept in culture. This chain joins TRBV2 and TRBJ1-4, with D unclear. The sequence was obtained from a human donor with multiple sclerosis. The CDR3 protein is CASAPGRNEKLFF. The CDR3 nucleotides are TGTGCCAGTGCCCCTGGCCGTAATGAAAAACTGTTTTTT.